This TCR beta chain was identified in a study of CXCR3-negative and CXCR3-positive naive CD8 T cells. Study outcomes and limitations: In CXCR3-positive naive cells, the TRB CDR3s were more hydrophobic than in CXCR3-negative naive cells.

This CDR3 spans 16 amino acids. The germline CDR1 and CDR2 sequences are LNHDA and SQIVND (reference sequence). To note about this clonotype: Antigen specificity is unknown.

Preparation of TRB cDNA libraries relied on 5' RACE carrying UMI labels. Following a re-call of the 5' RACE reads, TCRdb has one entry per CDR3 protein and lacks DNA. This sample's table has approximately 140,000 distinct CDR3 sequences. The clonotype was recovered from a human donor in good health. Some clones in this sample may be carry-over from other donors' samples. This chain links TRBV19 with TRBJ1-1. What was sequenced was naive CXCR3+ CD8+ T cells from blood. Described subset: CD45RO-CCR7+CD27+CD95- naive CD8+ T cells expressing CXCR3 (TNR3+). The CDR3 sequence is CASSIDLEGLDTEAFF.